Reported below is one TCR beta chain. Which antigen it targets is not known. No qualities accompany the bases; no much larger clone lies one base away. The sample comes from a study of CD8 T cells in ankylosing spondylitis (TCRdb year 2017). Background on the whole study: To find TCR variants linked to disease, the study profiled T cell receptor beta repertoires in ankylosing spondylitis patients and healthy donors. The full study cohort comprised around 25 ankylosing spondylitis patients and some 110 healthy donors. Peripheral blood was sampled, and synovial fluid was additionally collected from ankylosing spondylitis patients. The investigation overall reported the following: A TCR beta motif of eight highly homologous amino acid variants appeared characteristic of blood from ankylosing spondylitis patients. In peripheral blood, the disease-linked clones were found at relatively low frequencies and had a CD8+ phenotype. Significant enrichment of the disease-linked clones was reported in matched synovial fluid samples from ankylosing spondylitis patients. Some motif variants had previously been reported in the synovial fluid and blood of reactive arthritis patients, which suggests shared mechanisms of disease initiation.

The CDR3 numbers 11 residues from cysteine through phenylalanine. The entry retains the CDR3 DNA only, 33 bases that are in frame from base 1. Based on the germline V gene (reference sequence), the CDR1 and CDR2 sequences are DFQATT and SNEGSKA. V drops 6 bases and J drops 5 bases, leaving 10 bases in between. Sequencing relied on an Illumina HiSeq 2500. TCR beta libraries were prepared by quantitative 5'-RACE with molecular barcodes. The authors' analysis ran thus. Disease-linked TCR variants were identified with a new computational method built on a probabilistic model of VDJ rearrangement. In TCRdb, the public reads were trimmed at Q25 with fastp and aligned with MiXCR, with productive beta chains retained. Entries that share a CDR3 protein sequence are merged under the most common genes and DNA. The V and J calls follow TCRdb's processing rather than the paper's. The sample records tens of thousands of distinct CDR3 sequences, under 30% of which are singletons. Jointly, the top ten make up 55% to 75% of the sample.

Recombination joined TRBV20-1 with TRBJ1-1; confidence is insufficient to name the D gene. Sequenced: blood, either unsorted or a sorted T cell fraction (not recorded which). The receptor was isolated from a male donor with ankylosing spondylitis or in good health (not recorded which). The DNA sequence is given as TGCAGTGCCCCGGGAAATACTGAAGCTTTCTTT. Its protein product is CSAPGNTEAFF.